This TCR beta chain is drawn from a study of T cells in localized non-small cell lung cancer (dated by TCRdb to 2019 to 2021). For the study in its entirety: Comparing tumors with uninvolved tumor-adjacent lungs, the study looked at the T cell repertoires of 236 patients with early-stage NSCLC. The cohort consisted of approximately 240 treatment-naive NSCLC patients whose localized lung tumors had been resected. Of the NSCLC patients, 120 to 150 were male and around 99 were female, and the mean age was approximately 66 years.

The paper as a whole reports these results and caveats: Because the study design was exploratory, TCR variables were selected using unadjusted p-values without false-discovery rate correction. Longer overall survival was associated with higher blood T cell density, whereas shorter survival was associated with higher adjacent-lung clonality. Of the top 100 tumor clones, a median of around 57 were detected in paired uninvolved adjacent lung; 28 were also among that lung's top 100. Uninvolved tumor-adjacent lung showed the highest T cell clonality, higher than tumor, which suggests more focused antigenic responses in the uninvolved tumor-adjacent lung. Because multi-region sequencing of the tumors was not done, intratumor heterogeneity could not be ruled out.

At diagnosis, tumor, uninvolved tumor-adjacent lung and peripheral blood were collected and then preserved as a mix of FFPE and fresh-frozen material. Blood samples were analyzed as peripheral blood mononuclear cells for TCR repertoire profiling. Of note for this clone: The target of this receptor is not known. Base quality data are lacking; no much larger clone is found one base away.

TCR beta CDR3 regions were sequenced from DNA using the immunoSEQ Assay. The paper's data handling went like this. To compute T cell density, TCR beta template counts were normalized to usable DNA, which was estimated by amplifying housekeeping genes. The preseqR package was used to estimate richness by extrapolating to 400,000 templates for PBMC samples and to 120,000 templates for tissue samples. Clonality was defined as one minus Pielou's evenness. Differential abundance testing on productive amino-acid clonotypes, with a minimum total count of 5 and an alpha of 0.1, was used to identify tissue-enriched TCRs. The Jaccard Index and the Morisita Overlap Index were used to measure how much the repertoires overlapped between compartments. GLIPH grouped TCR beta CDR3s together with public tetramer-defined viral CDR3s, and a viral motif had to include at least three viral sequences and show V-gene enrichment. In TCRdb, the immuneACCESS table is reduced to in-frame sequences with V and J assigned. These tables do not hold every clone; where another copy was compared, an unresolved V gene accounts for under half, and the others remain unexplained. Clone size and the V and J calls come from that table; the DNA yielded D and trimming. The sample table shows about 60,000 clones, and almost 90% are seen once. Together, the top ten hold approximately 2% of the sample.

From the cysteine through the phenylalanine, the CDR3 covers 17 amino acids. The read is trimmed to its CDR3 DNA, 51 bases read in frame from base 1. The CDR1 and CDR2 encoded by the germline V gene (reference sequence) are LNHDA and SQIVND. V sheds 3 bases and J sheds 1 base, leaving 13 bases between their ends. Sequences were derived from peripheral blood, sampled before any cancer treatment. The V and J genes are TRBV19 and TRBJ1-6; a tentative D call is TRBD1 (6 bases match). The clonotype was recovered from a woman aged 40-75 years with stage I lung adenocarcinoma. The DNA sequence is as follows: TGTGCCAGTAGTATTAAGACAGGAGGGTCCTATAATTCACCCCTCCACTTT. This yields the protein CASSIKTGGSYNSPLHF.